Each of the 31 T cell receptor beta chains below was sequenced from the same sample in a study of blood T cell repertoires in COVID-19. The method was immunoSEQ multiplex PCR; TCRdb's version includes in-frame clones alone and lacks a portion of them. The table has under 300,000 clones, approximately 83% seen once. The specimen sequenced was PBMCs or T cells enriched from blood (not recorded which). The receptors originated from a woman in her 40s with acute COVID-19.

The CDR3 reads CASSRGLAGTYEQYF. DNA of the CDR3: TGTGCCAGCAGCCGCGGACTAGCGGGAACCTACGAGCAGTACTTC. V gene TRBV7-2 combines with J gene TRBJ2-7; 12 bases fit TRBD2. The CDR3 is made up of 15 amino acids. Losses at the gene ends were 5 bases for V and 2 bases for J; bases not matched to a gene: 4. Germline-derived CDR1 and CDR2 are SGHTA and FQGNSA. The whole variable domain, filled in from reference TRBV7-2 and TRBJ2-7, reads GAGVSQSPSNKVTEKGKDVELRCDPISGHTALYWYRQSLGQGLEFLIYFQGNSAPDKSGLPSDRFSAERTGGSVSTLTIQRTQQEDSAVYLCASSRGLAGTYEQYFGPGTRLTVT.

This clone was counted once. V gene TRBV10-3 combines with J gene TRBJ2-7; D ambiguous. Germline CDR1 ENHRY, CDR2 SYGVKD. Trimming took off 4 bases at V and 3 bases at J, with 4 bases between the two ends. The CDR3 consists of 11 residues. The CDR3 coding sequence is TGTGCCATCAGTGCTAACTACGAGCAGTACTTC. This encodes CAISANYEQYF.

The chain is built from TRBV11-1 and TRBJ2-1, with 10 bases that match TRBD1. After removal of 0 bases from V and 8 bases from J, the junction contained 7 bases not matched to a gene. Germline V gene lookup returns CDR1 SGHAT and CDR2 FQDESV (reference sequence). The CDR3 is made up of 16 amino acids. This CDR3 is CASSLADRGALDEQFF. DNA for the CDR3: TGTGCCAGCAGCTTAGCGGACAGGGGGGCCTTGGATGAGCAGTTCTTC.

The chain joins TRBV29-1 to TRBJ2-1; TRBD1 aligns across 8 bases. CDR3 length: 15 amino acids. Germline loops: CDR1 SQVTM, CDR2 ANQGSEA. The junction had 9 bases not matched to a gene; V was cut back by 2 bases and J by 6 bases. The CDR3 sequence is CSVENGQGASNEQFF. CDR3 sequence (DNA): TGCAGCGTTGAAAATGGCCAGGGGGCCAGCAATGAGCAGTTCTTC.

The gene calls are TRBV7-2 and TRBJ2-5; 8 bases line up with TRBD2. CDR1 and CDR2 (germline): SGHTA, FQGNSA. This CDR3 comprises 14 residues. With 5 bases clipped from V and 2 bases from J, the junction kept 4 bases outside the gene matches. CDR3 in amino acids: CASSRLAGQETQYF. The CDR3 DNA is TGTGCCAGCAGCAGATTAGCGGGACAAGAGACCCAGTACTTC.

This clone was counted a few times. This chain links TRBV5-1 with TRBJ1-1, with 7 nucleotides matching TRBD1. In germline, CDR1 is SGHRS, CDR2 YFSETQ. The CDR3 consists of 15 residues. After removal of 5 bases from V and 1 base from J, the junction contained 8 bases not matched to a gene. The CDR3 DNA reads TGCGCCAGCAGACGACAGGGCTTAGCGAACACTGAAGCTTTCTTT. Translated: CASRRQGLANTEAFF.

The V and J genes are TRBV3-1 (or the pseudogene TRBV3-2) and TRBJ2-3, with TRBD2 matching 14 bases. Germline values: CDR1 LGHDT, CDR2 YNNKEL (reference sequence). The CDR3 has 19 amino acids. The V and J ends lost 4 bases and 4 bases, in that order; junction bases with no gene match: 13. CDR3 in amino acids: CASSPTGTSGSGVADTQYF. As DNA, the CDR3 is TGTGCCAGCAGCCCCACCGGGACTAGCGGGAGCGGGGTCGCAGATACGCAGTATTTT.

With regard to this clone: Other DNA sequences in the same sample also yield this CDR3. The V gene is TRBV27, the J gene TRBJ2-7; D is undetermined. Germline V lookup: CDR1 MNHEY, CDR2 SMNVEV (reference sequence). The CDR3 is 14 residues long. Trimming stripped 2 bases from V and 4 bases from J, with 12 bases between. This CDR3 is CASSLGGRSYEQYF. The CDR3 coding sequence is TGTGCCAGCAGTTTAGGCGGTAGATCTTACGAGCAGTACTTC.

This clone was counted only a few times. This chain connects TRBV10-3 to TRBJ1-6; D is unresolved. This CDR3 contains 11 residues. V lost 10 bases and J 12 bases, leaving 13 bases between the germline ends. Germline loops: CDR1 ENHRY, CDR2 SYGVKD. In nucleotides, the CDR3 is TGTGCCACGTCCTTGAGCGGACCCCTCCACTTT. It yields the protein CATSLSGPLHF.

This sequence joins TRBV27 and TRBJ1-2; TRBD1 agrees at 7 bases. Germline V gene sequence: CDR1 MNHEY, CDR2 SMNVEV (reference sequence). With 7 bases clipped from V and 8 bases from J, the junction kept 13 bases outside the gene matches. The CDR3 extends over 14 amino acids. DNA for the CDR3: TGTGCCAGCACCCGGTCAGGGGGAAGAGGAGGCTACACCTTC. Protein sequence: CASTRSGGRGGYTF.

This chain connects TRBV30 to TRBJ2-3; 10 bases are shared with TRBD1. Per the germline V gene, CDR1 is GTSNPN and CDR2 is SVGIG (reference sequence). V gave up 4 bases and J gave up 4 bases; unmatched junction bases: 8. The CDR3 covers 15 residues. CDR3 protein: CAWTLTGGAADTQYF. As DNA, the CDR3 is TGTGCCTGGACCCTGACAGGGGGCGCGGCAGATACGCAGTATTTT.

The chain links TRBV6-5 to TRBJ1-1; unclear D gene. The CDR3 totals 14 residues. The V end was cut by 6 bases, the J end by 2 bases, with 13 bases between. Per germline, CDR1 MNHEY and CDR2 SVGAGI. The CDR3 DNA reads as TGTGCCAGCAGGAAGGGAGTCAGTAACACTGAAGCTTTCTTT. Translation: CASRKGVSNTEAFF.

The chain links TRBV24-1 to TRBJ2-2; D is possibly TRBD1 (6 bases). V was clipped by 7 bases and J by 3 bases, with 17 bases between them. The CDR3 extends over 16 amino acids. The germline gives CDR1 KGHDR, CDR2 SFDVKD. This CDR3 reads CATSVNRAPYTGELFF. The CDR3 DNA reads TGTGCCACCAGCGTCAACAGGGCACCCTACACCGGGGAGCTGTTTTTT.

The chain uses TRBV19 and TRBJ1-6; 9 nucleotides match TRBD1. The CDR3 spans 18 residues. V lost 3 bases and J lost 7; bases outside the gene matches: 13. Looked up from germline, CDR1 is LNHDA and CDR2 is SQIVND (reference sequence). This CDR3 reads CASSIGTGQGSDNSPLHF. The CDR3 DNA reads as TGTGCCAGTAGTATTGGGACCGGACAGGGGAGTGACAATTCACCCCTCCACTTT. The variable domain in full, completed from reference TRBV19 and TRBJ1-6, reads DGGITQSPKYLFRKEGQNVTLSCEQNLNHDAMYWYRQDPGQGLRLIYYSQIVNDFQKGDIAEGYSVSREKKESFPLTVTSAQKNPTAFYLCASSIGTGQGSDNSPLHFGNGTRLTVT.

Only a few counts were recorded for this clone. V and J are TRBV6-2 or TRBV6-3 and TRBJ1-1; D unresolved. The germline CDR1 and CDR2 sequences are MNHEY and SVGEGT. The CDR3 length is 12 residues. Deletions cut 0 bases from V and 11 bases from J, with 10 bases between. The CDR3 sequence: CASSYSSTGAFF. CDR3 DNA: TGTGCCAGCAGTTACTCGTCAACGGGTGCTTTCTTT.

V is TRBV19 and J is TRBJ2-2; tentatively, D is TRBD2 (6 bases). Trimming took 3 bases from V and 5 from J, leaving 16 bases between them. The CDR3 consists of 16 residues. CDR1 and CDR2 from the germline V gene are LNHDA and SQIVND (reference sequence). The CDR3 reads CASSIWRDFETGELFF. The CDR3, as DNA: TGTGCCAGTAGTATTTGGAGGGATTTCGAGACCGGGGAGCTGTTTTTT.

The rearrangement links TRBV27 to TRBJ2-6; D remains unclear. The CDR3 has 14 amino acids. The V and J ends lost 2 bases and 4 bases respectively, with 6 bases between them. Germline V gene data show CDR1 as MNHEY and CDR2 as SMNVEV (reference sequence). The CDR3: CASSLVAGANVLTF. CDR3 in DNA: TGTGCCAGCAGTTTAGTGGCCGGGGCCAACGTCCTGACTTTC.

The chain combines TRBV5-4 with TRBJ1-1; TRBD1 agrees at 8 bases. The CDR3 is made up of 13 amino acids. Trimming cost V 1 base and J 7 bases; bases outside gene matches: 3. Germline CDR1 SGHNT, CDR2 YYREEE (reference sequence). The CDR3 here is CASSLQGAVEAFF. The CDR3 DNA is TGTGCCAGCAGCTTGCAGGGGGCGGTTGAAGCTTTCTTT.

The J gene is TRBJ1-2, the V gene TRBV27, with D unclear. The CDR3 runs 14 residues. Germline CDR1 MNHEY, CDR2 SMNVEV (reference sequence). V lost 7 bases and J 2 bases, leaving 14 bases between the germline ends. The DNA for the CDR3 is TGTGCCAGCAAAAACAGCCCAAGGAACTATGGCTACACCTTC. It is translated as CASKNSPRNYGYTF.

In its sample, this clone was seen once. V is TRBV2 and J is TRBJ2-2, with 10 bases aligning to TRBD2. Trimming at V came to 7 bases and at J to 5 bases, leaving 10 bases not matched to a gene. This CDR3 has 16 amino acids. CDR1 and CDR2 from the germline V gene are SNHLY and FYNNEI. CDR3 in DNA: TGTGCCAGCACCCCCCTAGCGGGAGATAGAACCGGGGAGCTGTTTTTT. Amino acid sequence: CASTPLAGDRTGELFF.

This rearrangement joins TRBV12-5 to TRBJ1-2; the D gene is possibly TRBD1 (5 bases). Germline loops: CDR1 LGHNT, CDR2 FRNRAP. Trimming pared 1 base from V and 4 bases from J, leaving 7 bases between. The CDR3 is made up of 13 amino acids. The chain's CDR3 is CASGLGTSYGYTF. CDR3 DNA: TGTGCTAGTGGTTTGGGGACAAGCTATGGCTACACCTTC.

This clone has a single count. This chain connects TRBV9 to TRBJ2-2; TRBD1 agrees at 10 bases. CDR1 is SGDLS, CDR2 YYNGEE, per germline. V gave up 4 bases and J gave up 4 bases; unmatched junction bases: 4. The length of the CDR3 is 15 residues. CDR3 sequence: CASSKTGGITGELFF. CDR3 nucleotides: TGTGCCAGCAGCAAGACAGGGGGCATCACCGGGGAGCTGTTTTTT.

CDR3 residues: CASGKIQGRSYNEQFF. The CDR3 bases are TGTGCCAGCGGCAAAATACAGGGAAGGTCCTACAATGAGCAGTTCTTC. The chain links TRBV27 to TRBJ2-1; D is possibly TRBD1 (6 bases). Germline values: CDR1 MNHEY, CDR2 SMNVEV (reference sequence). CDR3 length: 16 amino acids. V was pared by 8 bases and J by 1 base, with 18 bases between.

As regards this clone: One end of the junction does not line up with germline, which may come from a read error. The V gene is TRBV4-1, the J gene TRBJ2-7, with D perhaps matching TRBD1 (6 bases). Per the germline V gene, CDR1 is MGHRA and CDR2 is YSYEKL. The CDR3 sequence is 13 residues long. The CDR3 spells CASSPTGNYEQCF. The CDR3 DNA reads TGCGCCAGCAGCCCGACAGGAAACTACGAGCAGTGCTTC.

The chain recombines TRBV5-1 with TRBJ2-2; 12 bases line up with TRBD1. The CDR3 length is 17 residues. Looked up from germline, CDR1 is SGHRS and CDR2 is YFSETQ. The V segment lost 4 bases and the J segment 0 bases; nucleotides outside the gene matches: 4. DNA of the CDR3: TGCGCCAGCAGCCAAGGGACAGGGGGCGCGAACACCGGGGAGCTGTTTTTT. Translated, it gives CASSQGTGGANTGELFF.

Written as DNA, the CDR3 is TGCGCCAGCACTCCGGGACTAGCTTCCTCCGGGGAGCTGTTTTTT. Its protein product is CASTPGLASSGELFF. V gene TRBV5-1 combines with J gene TRBJ2-2; 9 positions agree with TRBD2. J lost 6 bases, V lost 6 bases, and 9 bases had no gene match. The CDR3 sequence is 15 residues long. CDR1 SGHRS and CDR2 YFSETQ come from the germline V gene.

This clone was picked up one time. The chain links TRBV7-9 to TRBJ1-6; 10 nucleotides match TRBD1. The CDR3 is 13 residues long. J was trimmed by 8 bases and V by 6 bases; bases with no gene match: 1. The V gene's germline CDR1 is SEHNR and CDR2 FQNEAQ (reference sequence). The CDR3 sequence is CASRGTGDSPLHF. CDR3 nucleotides: TGTGCCAGCAGGGGGACAGGGGATTCACCCCTCCACTTT.

The V gene is TRBV12-3 or TRBV12-4, the J gene TRBJ1-2, with D possibly matching TRBD1 (6 bases). The CDR3 is 13 amino acids. Trimming cost V 6 bases and J 5 bases, with 13 bases left between them. The CDR3 loop reads CASRMGTLYGYTF. CDR3 nucleotides: TGTGCCAGCAGGATGGGGACACTATATGGCTACACCTTC.

In this sample, this clone turned up once. The CDR3 DNA sequence: TGTGCCAGCAGCCTTGGACTAGCGGGACGTAATGAGCAGTTCTTC. Protein product: CASSLGLAGRNEQFF. The chain has TRBV3-1 (or the pseudogene TRBV3-2) and TRBJ2-1; 12 bases agree with TRBD2. Germline V lookup: CDR1 LGHDT, CDR2 YNNKEL (reference sequence). This CDR3 has 15 residues. The trim removed 4 bases at V and 7 bases at J, leaving 5 bases unmatched.

The chain joins TRBV29-1 to TRBJ1-1; 9 bases match TRBD1. Germline-derived CDR1 and CDR2 are SQVTM and ANQGSEA. The CDR3 contains 13 residues. Trimming cost V 6 bases and J 5 bases; bases outside gene matches: 7. The CDR3 bases are TGCAGCGTGGGGACAGGGAGAGGGACTGAAGCTTTCTTT. Amino acids: CSVGTGRGTEAFF.

Here the CDR3 DNA reads TGTGCCAGCAGTGAAGGGGACAGGAACGTTGGCTATGGCTACACCTTC. It yields the protein CASSEGDRNVGYGYTF. The chain has TRBV2 and TRBJ1-2; 8 bases fit TRBD1. Germline values: CDR1 SNHLY, CDR2 FYNNEI. There are 16 residues in the CDR3. J lost 4 bases, V lost 1 base, and 8 bases had no gene match. Supplemented by reference TRBV2 and TRBJ1-2, the full variable domain reads EPEVTQTPSHQVTQMGQEVILRCVPISNHLYFYWYRQILGQKVEFLVSFYNNEISEKSEIFDDQFSVERPDGSNFTLKIRSTKLEDSAMYFCASSEGDRNVGYGYTFGSGTRLTVV.